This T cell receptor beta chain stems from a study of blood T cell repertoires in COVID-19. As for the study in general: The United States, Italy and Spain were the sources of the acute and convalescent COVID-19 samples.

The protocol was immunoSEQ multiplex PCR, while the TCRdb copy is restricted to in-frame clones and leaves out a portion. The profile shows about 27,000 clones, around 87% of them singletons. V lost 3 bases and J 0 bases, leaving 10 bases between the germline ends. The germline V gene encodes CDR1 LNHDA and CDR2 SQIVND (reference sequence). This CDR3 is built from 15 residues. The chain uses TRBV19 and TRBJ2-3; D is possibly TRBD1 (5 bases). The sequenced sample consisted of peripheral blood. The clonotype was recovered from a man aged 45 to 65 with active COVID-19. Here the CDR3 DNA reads TGTGCCAGTAGTATGGGGCAACTTAGCACAGATACGCAGTATTTT. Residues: CASSMGQLSTDTQYF.